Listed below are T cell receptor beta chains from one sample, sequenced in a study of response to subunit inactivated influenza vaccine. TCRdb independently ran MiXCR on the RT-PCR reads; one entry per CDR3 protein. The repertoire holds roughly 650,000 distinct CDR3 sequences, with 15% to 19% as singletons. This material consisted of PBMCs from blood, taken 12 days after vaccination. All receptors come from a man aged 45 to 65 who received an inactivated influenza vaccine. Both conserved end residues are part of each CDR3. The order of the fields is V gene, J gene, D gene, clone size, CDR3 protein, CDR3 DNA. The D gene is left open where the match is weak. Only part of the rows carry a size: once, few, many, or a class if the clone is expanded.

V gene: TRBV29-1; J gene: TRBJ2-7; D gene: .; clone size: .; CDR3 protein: CSVVPGNYEQYF; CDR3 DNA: TGCAGCGTAGTGCCCGGAAACTACGAGCAGTACTTC
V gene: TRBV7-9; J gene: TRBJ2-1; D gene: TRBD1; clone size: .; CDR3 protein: CASGPQGVGNEQFF; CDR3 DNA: TGTGCCAGCGGTCCACAGGGGGTGGGGAATGAGCAGTTCTTC
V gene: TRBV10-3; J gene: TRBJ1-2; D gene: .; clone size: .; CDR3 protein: CAISEEPANYGYTF; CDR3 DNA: TGTGCCATCAGTGAGGAGCCAGCTAACTATGGCTACACCTTC
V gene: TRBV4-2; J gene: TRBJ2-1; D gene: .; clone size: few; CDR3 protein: CASSQDPGNEQFF; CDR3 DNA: TGTGCCAGCAGCCAAGATCCCGGGAATGAGCAGTTCTTC
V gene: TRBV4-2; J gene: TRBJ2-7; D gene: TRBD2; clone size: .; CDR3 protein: CASSQAGLAGGEQYF; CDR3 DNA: TGTGCCAGCAGCCAAGCCGGACTAGCGGGGGGTGAGCAGTACTTC
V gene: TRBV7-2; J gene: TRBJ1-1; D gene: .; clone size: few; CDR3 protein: CASSLSPREAFF; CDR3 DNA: TGTGCCAGCAGCCTTTCCCCCCGTGAAGCTTTCTTT
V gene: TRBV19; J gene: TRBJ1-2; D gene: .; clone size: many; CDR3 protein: CASGQYNYGYTF; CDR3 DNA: TGTGCCAGTGGACAGTACAACTATGGCTACACCTTC
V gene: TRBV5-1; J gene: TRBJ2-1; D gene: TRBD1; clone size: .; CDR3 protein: CASSPIPGQGHEQFF; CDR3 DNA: TGCGCCAGCAGCCCCATCCCTGGACAGGGCCATGAGCAGTTCTTC
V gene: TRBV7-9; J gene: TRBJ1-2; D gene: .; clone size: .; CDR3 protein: CASSFEPREGYTF; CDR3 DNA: TGTGCCAGCAGCTTTGAGCCCAGGGAAGGCTACACCTTC
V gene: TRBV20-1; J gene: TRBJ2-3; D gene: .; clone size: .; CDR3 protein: CSAGGPPPQDTQYF; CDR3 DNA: TGCAGTGCTGGTGGGCCCCCCCCACAAGATACGCAGTATTTT
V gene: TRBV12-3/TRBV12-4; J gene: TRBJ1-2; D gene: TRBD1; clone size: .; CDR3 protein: CASSSGTGSGYTF; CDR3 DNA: TGTGCCAGCAGTTCCGGGACAGGGAGTGGCTACACCTTC
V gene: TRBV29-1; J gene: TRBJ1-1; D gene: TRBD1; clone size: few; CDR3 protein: CSGETGGNTEAFF; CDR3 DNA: TGCAGCGGGGAGACAGGGGGGAACACTGAAGCTTTCTTT
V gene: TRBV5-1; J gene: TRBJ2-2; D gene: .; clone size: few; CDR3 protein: CASSFYQGGNTGELFF; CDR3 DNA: TGCGCCAGCAGCTTCTACCAGGGGGGAAACACCGGGGAGCTGTTTTTT
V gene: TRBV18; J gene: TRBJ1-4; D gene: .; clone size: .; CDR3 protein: CASSPRNSNEKLFF; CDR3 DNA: TGTGCCAGCTCACCACGGAACTCAAATGAAAAACTGTTTTTT
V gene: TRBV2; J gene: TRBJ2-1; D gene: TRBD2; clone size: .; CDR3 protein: CASSEKGSGLAHEQFF; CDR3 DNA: TGTGCCAGCAGTGAAAAAGGATCGGGACTAGCCCATGAGCAGTTCTTC
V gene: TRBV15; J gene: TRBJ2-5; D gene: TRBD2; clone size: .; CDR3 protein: CATSRATSGEQETQYF; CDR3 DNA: TGTGCCACCAGCAGAGCGACTAGCGGGGAGCAAGAGACCCAGTACTTC
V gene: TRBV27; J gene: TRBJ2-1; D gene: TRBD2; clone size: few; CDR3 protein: CASSRGTSGKNEQFF; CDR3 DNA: TGTGCCAGCAGTCGCGGGACTAGCGGGAAAAATGAGCAGTTCTTC
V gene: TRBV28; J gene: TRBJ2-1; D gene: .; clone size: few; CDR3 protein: CASSPDFSAHNEQFF; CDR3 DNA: TGTGCCAGCAGTCCAGACTTCAGCGCTCACAATGAGCAGTTCTTC
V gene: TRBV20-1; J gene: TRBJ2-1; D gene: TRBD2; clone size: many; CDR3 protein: CSADREGLAGNEQFF; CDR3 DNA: TGCAGTGCTGACCGAGAGGGACTAGCTGGCAATGAGCAGTTCTTC
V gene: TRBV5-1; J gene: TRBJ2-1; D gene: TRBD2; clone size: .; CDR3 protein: CASSATSGSSEQFF; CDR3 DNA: TGCGCCAGCAGCGCGACTAGCGGGAGTAGTGAGCAGTTCTTC
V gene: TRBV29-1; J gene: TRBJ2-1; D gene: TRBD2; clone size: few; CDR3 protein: CSVVITLRREGNEQFF; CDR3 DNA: TGCAGCGTTGTAATCACCCTTAGGAGGGAGGGCAATGAGCAGTTCTTC
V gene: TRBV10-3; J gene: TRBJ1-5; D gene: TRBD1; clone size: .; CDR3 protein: CAISNRGRDQPQHF; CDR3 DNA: TGTGCCATCAGTAACAGGGGGAGGGATCAGCCCCAGCATTTT
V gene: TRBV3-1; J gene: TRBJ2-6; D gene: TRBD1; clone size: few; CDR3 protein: CASSQGTGGFSGANVLTF; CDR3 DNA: TGTGCCAGCAGCCAAGGGACAGGGGGATTCTCTGGGGCCAACGTCCTGACTTTC
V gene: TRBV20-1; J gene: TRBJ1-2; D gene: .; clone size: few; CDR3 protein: CSARDPPRYTF; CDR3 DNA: TGCAGTGCTAGAGATCCGCCGAGATACACCTTC
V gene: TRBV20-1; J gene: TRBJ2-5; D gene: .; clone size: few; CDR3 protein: CSARDVGGGKTQYF; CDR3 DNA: TGCAGTGCTAGAGATGTTGGGGGTGGGAAGACCCAGTACTTC
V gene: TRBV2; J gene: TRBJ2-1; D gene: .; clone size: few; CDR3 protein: CASSDQGASYNEQFF; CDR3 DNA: TGTGCCAGCAGTGATCAAGGGGCTTCCTACAATGAGCAGTTCTTC
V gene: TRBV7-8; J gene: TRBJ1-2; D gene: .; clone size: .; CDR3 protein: CASSLVTGENYGYTF; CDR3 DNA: TGTGCCAGCAGCTTAGTCACCGGGGAAAACTATGGCTACACCTTC
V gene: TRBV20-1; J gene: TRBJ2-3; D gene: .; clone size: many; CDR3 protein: CSGIGSGTGTDTQYF; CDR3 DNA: TGCAGTGGAATCGGATCAGGGACGGGTACAGATACGCAGTATTTT
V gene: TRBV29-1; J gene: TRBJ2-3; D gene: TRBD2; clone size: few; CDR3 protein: CSLEVAGGDTQYF; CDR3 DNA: TGCAGCCTTGAGGTAGCGGGGGGGGATACGCAGTATTTT
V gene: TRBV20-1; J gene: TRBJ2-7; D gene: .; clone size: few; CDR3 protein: CSATTWGGAPYEQYF; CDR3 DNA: TGCAGTGCTACCACTTGGGGGGGGGCCCCCTACGAGCAGTACTTC
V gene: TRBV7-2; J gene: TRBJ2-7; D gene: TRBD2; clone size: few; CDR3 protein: CASSLEVAGAYEQYF; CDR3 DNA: TGTGCCAGCAGCTTAGAAGTAGCGGGAGCCTACGAGCAGTACTTC
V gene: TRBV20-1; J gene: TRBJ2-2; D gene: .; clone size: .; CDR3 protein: CSATQVWNTGELFF; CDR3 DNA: TGCAGTGCTACCCAGGTGTGGAACACCGGGGAGCTGTTTTTT
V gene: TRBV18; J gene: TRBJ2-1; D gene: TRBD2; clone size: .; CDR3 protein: CASSPLLAGINEQFF; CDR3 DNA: TGTGCCAGCTCACCCCTTCTAGCGGGGATCAATGAGCAGTTCTTC
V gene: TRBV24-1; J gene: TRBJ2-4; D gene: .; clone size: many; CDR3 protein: CATSDGRAKNIQYF; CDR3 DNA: TGTGCCACCAGTGATGGACGAGCCAAAAACATTCAGTACTTC
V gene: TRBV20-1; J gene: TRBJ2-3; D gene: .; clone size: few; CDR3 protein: CSARDGASTDTQYF; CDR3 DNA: TGCAGTGCTAGAGATGGGGCGAGCACAGATACGCAGTATTTT
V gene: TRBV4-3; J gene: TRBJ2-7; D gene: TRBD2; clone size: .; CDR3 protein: CASSQAWTSDYEQYF; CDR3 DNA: TGCGCCAGCAGCCAAGCATGGACTAGCGACTACGAGCAGTACTTC
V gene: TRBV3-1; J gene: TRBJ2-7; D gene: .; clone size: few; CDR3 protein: CASSHTGMLYEQYF; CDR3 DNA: TGTGCCAGCAGCCACACAGGGATGTTGTACGAGCAGTACTTC
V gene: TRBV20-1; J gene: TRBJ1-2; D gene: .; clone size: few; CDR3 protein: CSARDWRGHGYTF; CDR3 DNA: TGCAGTGCTAGAGATTGGAGGGGACATGGCTACACCTTC
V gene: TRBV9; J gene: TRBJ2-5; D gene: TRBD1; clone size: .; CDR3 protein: CASSASTGDQETQYF; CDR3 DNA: TGTGCCAGCAGCGCCTCGACAGGGGACCAAGAGACCCAGTACTTC
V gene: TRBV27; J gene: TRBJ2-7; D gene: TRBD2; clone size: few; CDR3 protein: CASSFQLAGVEQYF; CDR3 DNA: TGTGCCAGCAGTTTCCAACTAGCGGGAGTCGAGCAGTACTTC